The source of this T cell receptor (beta chain) is a study of response to subunit inactivated influenza vaccine. A few counts support this clonotype. The CDR3 is 14 amino acids. V was pared by 6 bases and J by 2 bases, with 10 bases of the junction left unmatched. The germline gives CDR1 DFQATT, CDR2 SNEGSKA (reference sequence). Using its own MiXCR run on the RT-PCR reads, TCRdb lists one record per CDR3 protein. The sample holds about 580,000 distinct CDR3 sequences, approximately 14% seen once. The TCR originated in a man over 45 who received an inactivated influenza vaccine. Material: PBMCs from blood, obtained 11 to 12 days after vaccination. The V and J genes are TRBV20-1 and TRBJ2-7, with TRBD2 matching 7 bases. CDR3 sequence (DNA): TGCAGTGCCCACCCCCCCGGGACTACCTACGAGCAGTACTTC. It translates to CSAHPPGTTYEQYF.